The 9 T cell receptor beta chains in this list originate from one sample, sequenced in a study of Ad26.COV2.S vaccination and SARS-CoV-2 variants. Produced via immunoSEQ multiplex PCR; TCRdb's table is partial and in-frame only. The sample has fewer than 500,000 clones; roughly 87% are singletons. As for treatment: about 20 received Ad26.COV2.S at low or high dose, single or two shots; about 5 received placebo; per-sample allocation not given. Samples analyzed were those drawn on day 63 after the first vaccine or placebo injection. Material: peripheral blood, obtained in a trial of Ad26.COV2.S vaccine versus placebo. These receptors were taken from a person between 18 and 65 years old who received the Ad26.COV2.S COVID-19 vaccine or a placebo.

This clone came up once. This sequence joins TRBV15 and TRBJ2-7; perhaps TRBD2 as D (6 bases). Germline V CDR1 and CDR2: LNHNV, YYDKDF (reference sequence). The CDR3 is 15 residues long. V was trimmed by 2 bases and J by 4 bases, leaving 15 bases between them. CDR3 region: CATSRYAGLNYEQYF. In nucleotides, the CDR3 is TGTGCCACCAGCAGATACGCGGGACTTAATTACGAGCAGTACTTC.

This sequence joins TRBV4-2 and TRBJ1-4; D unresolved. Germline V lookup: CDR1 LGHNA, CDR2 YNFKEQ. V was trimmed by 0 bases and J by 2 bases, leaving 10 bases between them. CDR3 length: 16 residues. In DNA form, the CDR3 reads TGTGCCAGCAGCCAAGATAAGAGGGTTACTAATGAAAAACTGTTTTTT. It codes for CASSQDKRVTNEKLFF.

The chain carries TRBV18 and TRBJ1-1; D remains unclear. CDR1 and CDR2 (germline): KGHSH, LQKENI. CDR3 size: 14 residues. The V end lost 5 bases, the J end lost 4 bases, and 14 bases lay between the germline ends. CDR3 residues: CASSGPFEGTEAFF. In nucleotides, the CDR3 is TGTGCCAGCTCAGGACCATTTGAGGGCACTGAAGCTTTCTTT.

The CDR3 DNA sequence: TGTGCCAGCAGCGTAGGTAGCGGGGGGGTCGATACGCAGTATTTT. It is translated as CASSVGSGGVDTQYF. The chain uses TRBV9 and TRBJ2-3, with 11 bases matching TRBD2. The junction had 3 bases not matched to a gene; V was cut back by 0 bases and J by 6 bases. CDR1 SGDLS and CDR2 YYNGEE come from the germline V gene. The CDR3 length is 15 residues.

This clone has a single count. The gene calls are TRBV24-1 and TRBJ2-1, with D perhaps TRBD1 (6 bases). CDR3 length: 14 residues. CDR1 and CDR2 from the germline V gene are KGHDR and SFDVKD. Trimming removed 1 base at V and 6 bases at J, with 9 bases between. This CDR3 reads CATSDFRGRNEQFF. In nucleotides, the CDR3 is TGTGCCACCAGTGATTTCAGGGGTCGCAATGAGCAGTTCTTC.

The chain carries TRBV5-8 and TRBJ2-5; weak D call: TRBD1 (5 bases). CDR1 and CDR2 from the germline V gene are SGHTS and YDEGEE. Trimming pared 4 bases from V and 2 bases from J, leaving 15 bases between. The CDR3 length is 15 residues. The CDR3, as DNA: TGTGCCAGCAGCCCGCGCGGAAGGGGTCAAGAGACCCAGTACTTC. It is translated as CASSPRGRGQETQYF.

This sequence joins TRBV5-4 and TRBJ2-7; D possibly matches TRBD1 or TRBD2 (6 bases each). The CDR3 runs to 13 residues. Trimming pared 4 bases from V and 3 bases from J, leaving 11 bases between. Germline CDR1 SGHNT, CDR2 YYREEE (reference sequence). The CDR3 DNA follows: TGTGCCAGCAGCGAGGGGGGCAGCTACGAGCAGTACGTC. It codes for CASSEGGSYEQYV.

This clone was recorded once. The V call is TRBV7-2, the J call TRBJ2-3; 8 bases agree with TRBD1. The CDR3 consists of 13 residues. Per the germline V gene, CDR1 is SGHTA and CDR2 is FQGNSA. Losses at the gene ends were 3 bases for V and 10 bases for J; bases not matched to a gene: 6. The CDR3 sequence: CASSFQQGGAQYF. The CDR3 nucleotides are TGTGCCAGCAGCTTCCAACAGGGGGGTGCGCAGTATTTT.

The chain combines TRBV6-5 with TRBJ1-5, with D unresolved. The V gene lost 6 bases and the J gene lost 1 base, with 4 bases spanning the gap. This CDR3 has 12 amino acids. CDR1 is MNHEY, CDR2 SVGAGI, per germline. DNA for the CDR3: TGTGCCAGCAGACTAAGCAATCAGCCCCAGCATTTT. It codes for CASRLSNQPQHF.